These 16 T cell receptor beta chains originate from one sample sequenced in a study of long-term antiretroviral therapy in people with HIV. Sequencing used immunoSEQ v3.0 at survey level. Assay used: immunoSEQ multiplex PCR; TCRdb lists only in-frame clones, some missing. This sample has about 18,000 clones, with 90% to 95% found just once. The sequences come from unsorted PBMCs, collected 3 years after starting antiretroviral therapy. The source of these receptors is a man aged 45-65 years with HIV.

The chain recombines TRBV5-1 with TRBJ2-3; D is undetermined. The CDR3 runs to 14 residues. V lost 0 bases and J lost 6, with 11 bases in between. Looked up from germline, CDR1 is SGHRS and CDR2 is YFSETQ. CDR3 protein: CASSLESNGDTQYF. The CDR3 DNA is TGCGCCAGCAGCTTGGAATCCAACGGGGATACGCAGTATTTT. The entire variable domain, with the rest obtained from reference TRBV5-1 and TRBJ2-3, is as follows: KAGVTQTPRYLIKTRGQQVTLSCSPISGHRSVSWYQQTPGQGLQFLFEYFSETQRNKGNFPGRFSGRQFSNSRSEMNVSTLELGDSALYLCASSLESNGDTQYFGPGTRLTVL.

The chain combines TRBV19 with TRBJ2-7, with D maybe TRBD1 (6 bases). V dropped 5 bases and J dropped 0 bases, with 11 bases sitting between them. The CDR3 is 14 amino acids. The germline V gene encodes CDR1 LNHDA and CDR2 SQIVND (reference sequence). Written as DNA, the CDR3 is TGTGCCAGTAGTGATTGGACAGACTCCTACGAGCAGTACTTC. It specifies CASSDWTDSYEQYF. Drawing the rest from reference TRBV19 and TRBJ2-7, the complete variable domain is DGGITQSPKYLFRKEGQNVTLSCEQNLNHDAMYWYRQDPGQGLRLIYYSQIVNDFQKGDIAEGYSVSREKKESFPLTVTSAQKNPTAFYLCASSDWTDSYEQYFGPGTRLTVT.

This chain joins TRBV4-3 and TRBJ1-5, with D maybe TRBD1 (5 bases). Germline V gene data show CDR1 as LGHNA and CDR2 as YSLEER. The CDR3 contains 16 residues. Trimming took 3 bases from V and 6 from J, leaving 18 bases between them. DNA of the CDR3: TGCGCCAGCAGCCACCCAGGGTTAACCAATAGTCAGCCCCAGCATTTT. It yields the protein CASSHPGLTNSQPQHF.

The chain joins TRBV6-1 to TRBJ2-7; D is perhaps TRBD1 (5 bases). The V gene's germline CDR1 is MNHNS and CDR2 SASEGT. V was cut by 4 bases and J by 2 bases, with 9 bases left in between. This CDR3 region has 13 residues. CDR3 bases: TGTGCCAGCAGTGTAGGACACACCTACGAGCAGTACTTC. Residues: CASSVGHTYEQYF.

This chain uses TRBV27 with TRBJ2-3, with 10 bases fitting TRBD2. This CDR3 has 16 residues. CDR1 is MNHEY, CDR2 SMNVEV, per germline (reference sequence). V gave up 0 bases and J gave up 3 bases; unmatched junction bases: 3. The CDR3 nucleotides read TGTGCCAGCAGTTTATCGTCGGGACTAGCGACAGATACGCAGTATTTT. Protein product: CASSLSSGLATDTQYF.

CDR3 in DNA: TGTGCCAGCACAACCTCCGGGACCTACAATGAGCAGTTCTTC. This gives the protein CASTTSGTYNEQFF. This chain uses TRBV5-4 with TRBJ2-1, with a weak D call TRBD2 (5 bases). There are 14 residues in the CDR3. CDR1 is SGHNT, CDR2 YYREEE, per germline (reference sequence). The V end lost 6 bases, the J end lost 2 bases, and 12 bases lay between the germline ends.

V and J are TRBV29-1 and TRBJ1-1; no definite D call. V was pared by 7 bases and J by 1 base, with 10 bases between. The length of the CDR3 is 12 residues. CDR1 is SQVTM, CDR2 ANQGSEA, per germline. The chain's CDR3 is CSGARGNTEAFF. DNA for the CDR3: TGCAGCGGTGCTCGGGGGAACACTGAAGCTTTCTTT. The full variable domain, rest sourced from reference TRBV29-1 and TRBJ1-1, is SAVISQKPSRDICQRGTSLTIQCQVDSQVTMMFWYRQQPGQSLTLIATANQGSEATYESGFVIDKFPISRPNLTFSTLTVSNMSPEDSSIYLCSGARGNTEAFFGQGTRLTVV.

The chain uses TRBV7-2 and TRBJ2-2; 13 nucleotides match TRBD2. Germline values: CDR1 SGHTA, CDR2 FQGNSA. V dropped 2 bases and J dropped 7; count of bases not matched to a gene: 4. This CDR3 has 16 amino acids. The CDR3 here is CASSLTLAGGIGELFF. The CDR3 DNA reads TGTGCCAGCAGCTTAACACTAGCGGGGGGGATCGGGGAGCTGTTTTTT.

This clone was counted a single time. The chain carries TRBV2 and TRBJ2-5; 7 bases are a match to TRBD1. The CDR3 extends over 15 amino acids. The junction had 9 bases not matched to a gene; V was cut back by 5 bases and J by 3 bases. CDR1 SNHLY and CDR2 FYNNEI come from the germline V gene. CDR3 nucleotide sequence: TGTGCCAGCAGTTCGCAGACAGGGTGGGAAGAGACCCAGTACTTC. This encodes CASSSQTGWEETQYF.

The chain links TRBV7-6 to TRBJ1-2, with D possibly TRBD1 on 6 matching bases. The CDR3 is 15 amino acids. Per germline, CDR1 SGHVS and CDR2 FNYEAQ. Trimming stripped 5 bases from V and 0 bases from J, with 13 bases between. CDR3 nucleotide sequence: TGTGCCAGCAGCCCAGGGGATACTTCTAACTATGGCTACACCTTC. It specifies CASSPGDTSNYGYTF.

The CDR3 protein is CASSYLGEREDGYTF. As DNA, the CDR3 is TGCGCCAGCAGCTATCTTGGGGAAAGGGAAGATGGCTACACCTTC. The chain joins TRBV5-1 to TRBJ1-2; D unresolved. V gave up 3 bases and J gave up 6 bases, with 18 bases separating them. The germline V gene has CDR1 SGHRS and CDR2 YFSETQ. The CDR3 extends over 15 amino acids.

The CDR3 protein is CASSPFRDGNYGYTF. CDR3 sequence (DNA): TGCGCCAGCAGCCCATTTCGGGACGGAAACTATGGCTACACCTTC. The J gene is TRBJ1-2, the V gene TRBV4-3, with D maybe TRBD1 (5 bases). V gave up 4 bases and J gave up 2 bases, with 14 bases separating them. The V gene's germline CDR1 is LGHNA and CDR2 YSLEER. The CDR3 is made up of 15 amino acids.

The V call is TRBV2, the J call TRBJ2-2; 9 bases match TRBD2. V dropped 4 bases and J dropped 5; count of bases not matched to a gene: 5. Germline loops: CDR1 SNHLY, CDR2 FYNNEI. The CDR3 has 15 amino acids. CDR3 in DNA: TGTGCCAGCAGTGTCTCTAGCGGGGCAACCGGGGAGCTGTTTTTT. Protein product: CASSVSSGATGELFF.

The rearrangement uses TRBV4-1 and TRBJ2-1; 10 nucleotides agree with TRBD2. This CDR3 comprises 15 residues. Per germline, CDR1 MGHRA and CDR2 YSYEKL. After removal of 6 bases from V and 7 bases from J, the junction contained 9 bases not matched to a gene. CDR3 protein: CASRFTSGVSNEQFF. The CDR3, as DNA: TGCGCCAGCAGATTCACTAGCGGGGTCTCGAATGAGCAGTTCTTC.

The genes are TRBV4-2 and TRBJ1-2; D is uncertain. The CDR3 has 15 residues. Germline values: CDR1 LGHNA, CDR2 YNFKEQ. Trimming shortened V by 4 bases and J by 0 bases, and 12 bases separated the two germline ends. The CDR3, as DNA: TGTGCCAGCAGCCTACCGACTGAGGCTAACTATGGCTACACCTTC. Its translation is CASSLPTEANYGYTF.

The chain joins TRBV4-3 to TRBJ1-3; TRBD1 aligns across 8 bases. CDR1 LGHNA and CDR2 YSLEER come from the germline V gene. V trimming: 0 bases; J trimming: 4 bases; junction bases outside the gene matches: 2. The CDR3 runs to 15 residues. The CDR3 protein is CASSQDRDRGNTIYF. In DNA, the CDR3 is TGCGCCAGCAGCCAAGATAGGGACAGGGGAAACACCATATATTTT.